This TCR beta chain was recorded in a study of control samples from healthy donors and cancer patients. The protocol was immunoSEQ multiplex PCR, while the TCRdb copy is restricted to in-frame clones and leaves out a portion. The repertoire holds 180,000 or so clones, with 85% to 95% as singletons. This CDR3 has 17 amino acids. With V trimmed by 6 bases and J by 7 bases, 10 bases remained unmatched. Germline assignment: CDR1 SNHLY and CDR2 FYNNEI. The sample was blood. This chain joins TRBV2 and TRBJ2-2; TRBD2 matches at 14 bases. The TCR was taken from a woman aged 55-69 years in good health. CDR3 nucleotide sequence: TGTGCCAGCAGCTGGACTAGCGGGGGGCCAAGGAGCGGGGAGCTGTTTTTT. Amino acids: CASSWTSGGPRSGELFF.